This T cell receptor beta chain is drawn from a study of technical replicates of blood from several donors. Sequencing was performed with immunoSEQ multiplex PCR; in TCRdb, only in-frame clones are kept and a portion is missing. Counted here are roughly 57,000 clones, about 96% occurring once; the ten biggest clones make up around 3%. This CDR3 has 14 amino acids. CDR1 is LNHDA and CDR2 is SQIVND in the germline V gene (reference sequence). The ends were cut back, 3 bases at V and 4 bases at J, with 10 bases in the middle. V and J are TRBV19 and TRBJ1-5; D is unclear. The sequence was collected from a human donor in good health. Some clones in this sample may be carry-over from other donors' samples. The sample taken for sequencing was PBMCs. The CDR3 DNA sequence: TGTGCCAGTAGTATGAGGGCAGTTAATCAGCCCCAGCATTTT. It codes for CASSMRAVNQPQHF.